These 4 T cell receptor beta chains originate from one sample sequenced in a study of CD8 T cells in Susac syndrome. With random hexamers, reverse transcription was performed on about 0.5 to 1 ug of RNA. TCRdb fed the immunoSEQ multiplex PCR reads into MiXCR, producing one record per CDR3 protein. In the table there are 150,000 to 200,000 distinct CDR3 sequences, 85% to 95% of which are singletons. Sequenced: CD4+ T cells from PBMCs. The receptor source for this set is a human donor in good health.

V is TRBV20-1 and J is TRBJ1-2; 7 bases line up with TRBD1. Per the germline V gene, CDR1 is DFQATT and CDR2 is SNEGSKA (reference sequence). The CDR3 is 12 residues long. Losses at the gene ends were 6 bases for V and 6 bases for J; bases not matched to a gene: 7. The CDR3 loop reads CSAGGGADGYTF. The CDR3 DNA follows: TGCAGTGCAGGGGGCGGGGCGGATGGCTACACCTTC.

The V gene is TRBV29-1, the J gene TRBJ1-2; 8 bases fit TRBD1. CDR3 size: 12 residues. Per germline, CDR1 SQVTM and CDR2 ANQGSEA. J lost 8 bases, V lost 5 bases, and 7 bases had no gene match. CDR3 region: CSVPWTGHGYTF. The CDR3 coding sequence is TGCAGCGTTCCCTGGACAGGGCACGGCTACACCTTC.

The rearrangement joins TRBV5-4 to TRBJ2-5, with a possible D match to TRBD2 (6 bases). This CDR3 spans 15 amino acids. The V gene's germline CDR1 is SGHNT and CDR2 YYREEE (reference sequence). The ends were cut back, 1 base at V and 2 bases at J, with 12 bases in the middle. This CDR3 is CASSLRLAKQETQYF. CDR3 nucleotides: TGTGCCAGCAGCTTGCGCCTAGCGAAACAAGAGACCCAGTACTTC. Variable domain in full (rest from reference TRBV5-4 and TRBJ2-5): ETGVTQSPTHLIKTRGQQVTLRCSSQSGHNTVSWYQQALGQGPQFIFQYYREEENGRGNFPPRFSGLQFPNYSSELNVNALELDDSALYLCASSLRLAKQETQYFGPGTRLLVL.

V gene TRBV20-1 combines with J gene TRBJ2-5; tentative D call: TRBD2 (5 bases). V dropped 6 bases and J dropped 4 bases, with 18 bases sitting between them. The CDR3 runs to 14 residues. Germline V lookup: CDR1 DFQATT, CDR2 SNEGSKA (reference sequence). The CDR3 spells CSAPRTQGGETQYF. CDR3 in DNA: TGCAGTGCCCCTAGGACCCAAGGAGGAGAGACCCAGTACTTC.